This T cell receptor (beta chain) was identified in a study of human T cells and chemical hapten exposure. TCRdb called the RACE reads again in MiXCR, with one record for every CDR3 protein. The sample shows some 200,000 distinct CDR3 sequences, just under 30% of them seen only once. This sample's time point: pre-sensitization, week 0. Stated treatment: therapeutic diphenylcyclopropenone sensitization with weekly scalp DPC. Sequencing started from total RNA isolated from unfractionated whole blood. The V and J ends lost 5 bases and 0 bases respectively, with 13 bases between them. CDR3 length: 16 amino acids. CDR1 is SEHNR, CDR2 FQNEAQ, per germline (reference sequence).

The receptor's source is a woman aged 25-40 years with alopecia areata. Some clones in this sample may be carry-over from other donors' samples. The sample was whole blood, taken in connection with sensitization to the hapten diphenylcyclopropenone (DPC). The chain is built from TRBV7-9 and TRBJ1-4; possibly TRBD1 for D (6 bases). CDR3 sequence reads: CASSAGQVATNEKLFF. CDR3 nucleotide sequence: TGTGCCAGCAGCGCGGGACAAGTCGCAACTAATGAAAAACTGTTTTTT.